This T cell receptor (beta chain) was observed in a study of blood T cell repertoires in COVID-19. Looking at the study overall: Collection of acute and convalescent COVID-19 samples took place in the United States, Italy and Spain. The cDNA or gDNA used as material had been derived from T cells, B-cell-depleted T cells, or PBMCs.

The authors' processing: Scientists estimated how many nucleated cells there were by amplifying reference gene primers. The data were produced by immunoSEQ multiplex PCR, yet TCRdb's version contains in-frame clones alone and is incomplete. V, J and clone size reflect that table, while D and trimming were determined from the DNA. The sample has around 130,000 clones, roughly 89% seen once. The CDR3 is 14 residues long. The junction had 3 bases not matched to a gene; V was cut back by 4 bases and J by 1 base. The germline CDR1 and CDR2 sequences are KGHDR and SFDVKD. The sequence came from a man between 45 and 60 years old with active or convalescent COVID-19. The chain is built from TRBV24-1 and TRBJ2-7, with 7 nucleotides matching TRBD1. The sequencing sample was made of peripheral blood. CDR3 coding DNA: TGTGCCACCAGTGACTCGGGACAGTCCTACGAGCAGTACTTC. Amino acids: CATSDSGQSYEQYF.